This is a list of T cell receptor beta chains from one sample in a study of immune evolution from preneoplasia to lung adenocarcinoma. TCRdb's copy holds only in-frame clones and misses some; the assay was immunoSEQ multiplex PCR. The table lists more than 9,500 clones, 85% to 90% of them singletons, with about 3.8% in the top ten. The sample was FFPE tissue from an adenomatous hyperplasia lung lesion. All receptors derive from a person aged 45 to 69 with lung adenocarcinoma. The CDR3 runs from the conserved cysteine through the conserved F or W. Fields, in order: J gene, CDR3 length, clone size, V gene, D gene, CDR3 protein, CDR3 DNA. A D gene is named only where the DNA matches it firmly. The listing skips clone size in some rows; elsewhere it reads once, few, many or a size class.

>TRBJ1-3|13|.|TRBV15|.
CAASQGPGNTIYF
TGTGCCGCCTCCCAGGGACCTGGAAACACCATATATTTT
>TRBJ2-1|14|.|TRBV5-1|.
CASSLAGANNEQFF
TGCGCCAGCAGCTTGGCGGGCGCTAACAATGAGCAGTTCTTC
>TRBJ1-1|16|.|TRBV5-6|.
CASSLTRSLRNTEAFF
TGTGCCAGCAGCCTAACTCGATCTTTGAGGAACACTGAAGCTTTCTTT
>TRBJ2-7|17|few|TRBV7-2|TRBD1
CASSLEIGGQAPYEQYF
TGTGCCAGCAGCTTAGAAATCGGGGGACAGGCTCCCTACGAGCAGTACTTC
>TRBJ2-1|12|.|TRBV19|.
CASSASRGEQFF
TGTGCCAGTAGTGCGTCCCGGGGTGAGCAGTTCTTC
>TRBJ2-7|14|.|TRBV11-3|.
CASSFTGILYEQYF
TGTGCCAGCAGCTTTACAGGGATATTATACGAGCAGTACTTC
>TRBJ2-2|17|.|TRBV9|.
CASSGILLARTTGELFF
TGTGCCAGCAGCGGCATACTACTAGCTCGAACAACCGGGGAGCTGTTTTTT
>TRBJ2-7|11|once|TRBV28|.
CASSRLLEQYF
TGTGCCAGCAGCCGGCTCCTCGAGCAGTACTTC
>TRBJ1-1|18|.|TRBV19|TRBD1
CASSKVGDRGKMNTEAFF
TGTGCCAGTAGTAAAGTTGGGGACAGGGGGAAGATGAACACTGAAGCTTTCTTT
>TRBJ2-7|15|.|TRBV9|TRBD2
CASSVGGLAGDEQYF
TGTGCCAGCAGCGTAGGAGGGCTAGCGGGGGACGAGCAGTACTTC
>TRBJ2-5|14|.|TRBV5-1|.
CASSPFGTQETQYF
TGCGCCAGCAGCCCCTTCGGGACCCAAGAGACCCAGTACTTC
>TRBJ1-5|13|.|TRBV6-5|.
CASNPDLVQPQHF
TGTGCCAGCAACCCGGATCTCGTTCAGCCCCAGCATTTT
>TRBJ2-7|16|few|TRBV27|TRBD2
CASSLSSAGVSHEQYF
TGTGCCAGCAGTTTATCGTCGGCGGGAGTATCACACGAGCAGTACTTC
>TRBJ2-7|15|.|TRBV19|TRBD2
CASTLSREGAYEQYF
TGTGCCAGTACCCTTTCTCGGGAGGGGGCCTACGAGCAGTACTTC
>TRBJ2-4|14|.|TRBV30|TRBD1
CAWRDRAAKNIQYF
TGTGCCTGGAGAGACAGGGCGGCCAAAAACATTCAGTACTTC
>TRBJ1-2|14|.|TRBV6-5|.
CASSYSPILYGYTF
TGTGCCAGCAGTTACTCGCCGATACTCTATGGCTACACCTTC
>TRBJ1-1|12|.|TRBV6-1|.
CATRPRNTEAFF
TGTGCCACCCGGCCCAGGAACACTGAAGCTTTCTTT
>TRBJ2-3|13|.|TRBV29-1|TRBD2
CSDLAGGTDTQYF
TGCAGCGATCTAGCGGGAGGAACAGATACGCAGTATTTT
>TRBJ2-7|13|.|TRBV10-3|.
CAIRSDTGLEQYF
TGTGCCATCAGGAGTGATACAGGGCTCGAGCAGTACTTC
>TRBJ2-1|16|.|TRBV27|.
CASSLGRDLAYNEQFF
TGTGCCAGCAGTTTGGGGCGGGATCTTGCCTACAATGAGCAGTTCTTC
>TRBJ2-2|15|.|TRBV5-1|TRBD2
CASSLAGRDTGELFF
TGCGCCAGCAGCTTGGCGGGGAGGGACACCGGGGAGCTGTTTTTT
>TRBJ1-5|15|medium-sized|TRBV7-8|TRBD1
CASSLGGTGGQPQHF
TGTGCCAGCAGCTTAGGAGGGACAGGGGGTCAGCCCCAGCATTTT
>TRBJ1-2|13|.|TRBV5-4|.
CASSLEQGNGYTF
TGTGCCAGCAGCTTGGAACAGGGAAATGGCTACACCTTC
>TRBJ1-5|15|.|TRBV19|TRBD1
CASTIPGTGFQPQHF
TGTGCCAGTACCATCCCCGGGACAGGTTTTCAGCCCCAGCATTTT
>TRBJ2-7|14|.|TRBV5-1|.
CASSLTGHANEQYF
TGCGCCAGCAGCTTGACGGGGCACGCCAACGAGCAGTACTTC
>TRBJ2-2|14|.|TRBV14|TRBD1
CASRRQGPTGELFF
TGTGCCAGCAGACGACAGGGCCCCACCGGGGAGCTGTTTTTT
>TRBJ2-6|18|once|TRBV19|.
CASSIAPVGTLGANVLTF
TGTGCCAGTAGTATAGCCCCTGTAGGGACTCTTGGGGCCAACGTCCTGACTTTC
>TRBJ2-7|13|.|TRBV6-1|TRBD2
CASDWGGAYEQYF
TGTGCCAGCGATTGGGGGGGAGCCTACGAGCAGTACTTC
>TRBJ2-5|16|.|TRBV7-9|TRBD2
CASSPGTSGREETQYF
TGTGCCAGCTCACCGGGGACTAGCGGGAGGGAGGAGACCCAGTACTTC
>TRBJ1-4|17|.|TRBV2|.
CASSERGPAETNEKLFF
TGTGCCAGCAGTGAGAGGGGCCCTGCTGAAACTAATGAAAAACTGTTTTTT
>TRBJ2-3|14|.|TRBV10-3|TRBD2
CATRLAGDSDTQYF
TGTGCCACCCGACTAGCGGGAGACTCAGATACGCAGTATTTT
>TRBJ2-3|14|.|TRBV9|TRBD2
CASSGTSGSDTQYF
TGTGCCAGCAGCGGGACTAGCGGGAGTGATACGCAGTATTTT
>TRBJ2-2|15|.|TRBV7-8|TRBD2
CASSLVSGRAGELFF
TGTGCCAGCAGCTTAGTCTCAGGGAGGGCCGGGGAGCTGTTTTTT
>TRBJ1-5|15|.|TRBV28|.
CASTLTAFSNQPQHF
TGTGCCAGCACCTTGACAGCGTTCAGCAATCAGCCCCAGCATTTT